The present T cell receptor (beta chain) was sequenced within a study of blood T cell repertoires in COVID-19. Germline CDR1 and CDR2: SGHRS and YFSETQ. J gave up 5 bases and V 4 bases, and 6 bases lay outside the gene matches. The CDR3 length is 14 residues. Some clones are missing from TCRdb's copy, which holds only in-frame ones; the method was immunoSEQ multiplex PCR. The sample holds around 150,000 clones, roughly 90% seen once. The clonotype originates from a man aged 25 to 40 with COVID-19, enrolled during active disease. The gene calls are TRBV5-1 and TRBJ2-7; 10 bases are shared with TRBD1. Sample: peripheral blood. CDR3 residues: CASSLGTGVHEQYF. As DNA, the CDR3 is TGCGCCAGCAGCCTGGGGACAGGGGTCCACGAGCAGTACTTC.